The clone carrying this T cell receptor beta chain has more than one count but fewer than ten. What it binds is not known. This sample stems from a study of regulatory T cells in long-lasting Graves disease. Regarding the study as a whole: Whereas new patients shared 966 public clonotypes, persistent patients shared more, at about 3,000.

Stated time point: newly diagnosed GD, antithyroid drugs for less than 3 months. Isolated PBMC RNA provided the starting material for the TCR library. Through Arm-PCR of CDR3 regions and iRepertoire HTBI primers, TCR beta libraries were built. Using its own MiXCR run on the multiplex PCR reads, TCRdb lists one record per CDR3 protein. This sample has roughly 320,000 distinct CDR3 sequences, with about a sixth found just once. Germline assignment: CDR1 MNHNS and CDR2 SASEGT. V dropped 4 bases and J dropped 4 bases, with 16 bases sitting between them. The CDR3 spans 16 residues. The sample was also reused in another study, on T cells in Graves' hyperthyroidism and ophthalmopathy. That publication notes: Among thyroid clonotypes expanded above 0.001, most also appeared in blood. Separation of ophthalmopathy from stable hyperthyroidism was achieved by a 13 V-J model.

The sequenced sample was peripheral blood mononuclear cells (PBMCs), obtained at new diagnosis, from a patient treated with antithyroid drugs. This clonotype originated in a man aged 35 to 55 with Graves disease. The V and J genes are TRBV6-1 and TRBJ2-2; D is unresolved. The CDR3 DNA reads TGTGCCAGCAGTGGGCTCTCGGTTTACTTCACCGGGGAGCTGTTTTTT. Its protein is CASSGLSVYFTGELFF.